The rows below give T cell receptor beta chains drawn from one sample of a study of T-cell memory formation after mild COVID-19. TCRdb fed the 5' RACE reads into MiXCR, producing one record per CDR3 protein. The sample has approximately 150,000 distinct CDR3 sequences, 15% to 20% seen once; the top ten hold 2% to 2.5%. Sequencing input: PBMCs or a T cell subset sorted from them (not recorded which). All receptors derive from an adult woman who had mild COVID-19 (a few samples of this study predate the infection). Cell type and time point are not known. The CDR3 runs from the conserved cysteine through the conserved F or W. Fields, in order: D gene, V gene, clone size, J gene, CDR3 protein, CDR3 DNA. A D gene is named only where the DNA matches it firmly. Clone size is given for some rows only: seen once, a few or many times, or a class if the clone is expanded.

d_gene: NA; v_gene: TRBV28; abundance: NA; j_gene: TRBJ2-4; CDR3aa: CASSFGEPGQPTYF; CDR3nt: TGTGCCAGCAGTTTCGGGGAGCCCGGACAGCCCACGTACTTC
d_gene: NA; v_gene: TRBV28; abundance: few; j_gene: TRBJ2-7; CDR3aa: CASSSGPGLTPPSYEQYF; CDR3nt: TGTGCCAGCAGTTCCGGCCCGGGCCTAACCCCTCCCTCCTACGAGCAGTACTTC
d_gene: TRBD1; v_gene: TRBV12-3/TRBV12-4; abundance: few; j_gene: TRBJ1-6; CDR3aa: CASSPGTGRESSPLHF; CDR3nt: TGTGCCAGCAGTCCCGGGACAGGGAGGGAGAGCTCACCCCTCCACTTT
d_gene: NA; v_gene: TRBV20-1; abundance: NA; j_gene: TRBJ2-7; CDR3aa: CSASGRSRAYEQYF; CDR3nt: TGCAGTGCTAGTGGCAGGTCGAGAGCCTACGAGCAGTACTTC
d_gene: NA; v_gene: TRBV12-3/TRBV12-4; abundance: NA; j_gene: TRBJ1-2; CDR3aa: CASSLETYGYTF; CDR3nt: TGTGCCAGCAGCCTAGAGACCTATGGCTACACCTTC
d_gene: NA; v_gene: TRBV20-1; abundance: NA; j_gene: TRBJ1-4; CDR3aa: CSAREGVREKLFF; CDR3nt: TGCAGTGCTAGAGAGGGGGTCAGGGAAAAACTGTTTTTT
d_gene: NA; v_gene: TRBV19; abundance: few; j_gene: TRBJ2-5; CDR3aa: CASSMREETQYF; CDR3nt: TGTGCCAGTAGTATGAGGGAAGAGACCCAGTACTTC
d_gene: NA; v_gene: TRBV5-5; abundance: NA; j_gene: TRBJ1-5; CDR3aa: CASSDGTYSNQPQHF; CDR3nt: TGTGCCAGCAGCGACGGGACCTATAGCAATCAGCCCCAGCATTTT
d_gene: NA; v_gene: TRBV7-3; abundance: NA; j_gene: TRBJ2-2; CDR3aa: CASSPAMITVGGELFF; CDR3nt: TGTGCCAGCAGCCCCGCGATGATTACGGTTGGCGGGGAGCTGTTTTTT
d_gene: NA; v_gene: TRBV14; abundance: few; j_gene: TRBJ2-5; CDR3aa: CASSDRGRNQETQYF; CDR3nt: TGTGCCAGCAGCGATAGAGGTCGCAATCAAGAGACCCAGTACTTC
d_gene: NA; v_gene: TRBV6-6; abundance: NA; j_gene: TRBJ2-7; CDR3aa: CASSSPPGQLSYEQYF; CDR3nt: TGTGCCAGCAGTTCCCCCCCTGGACAGCTTTCCTACGAGCAGTACTTC
d_gene: NA; v_gene: TRBV20-1; abundance: NA; j_gene: TRBJ2-1; CDR3aa: CSAPLGSYNEQFF; CDR3nt: TGCAGTGCCCCACTAGGTTCCTACAATGAGCAGTTCTTC
d_gene: NA; v_gene: TRBV7-2; abundance: NA; j_gene: TRBJ2-1; CDR3aa: CASSLEHSYNEQFF; CDR3nt: TGTGCCAGCAGCTTAGAGCACAGTTACAATGAGCAGTTCTTC